This TCR beta chain was identified during a study of T cells in Graves' hyperthyroidism and ophthalmopathy. Amplification yielded TCR beta CDR3 regions, with RNA transcripts as the source. In the first-round RT-PCR of the TCR CDR3, the HTBI primer set was used. TCRdb fed the multiplex PCR reads into MiXCR, producing one record per CDR3 protein. The sample shows roughly 840,000 distinct CDR3 sequences, roughly 40% of them seen only once. Study outcomes and limitations: Ophthalmopathy could be told apart from stable hyperthyroidism with a 13 V-J model.

The table lists this clonotype with a count of one. Its antigen is not identified. This CDR3 is 16 amino acids long. Germline assignment: CDR1 SGDLS and CDR2 YYNGEE. V was clipped by 4 bases and J by 4 bases; unmatched bases: 13. The receptor was isolated from a man aged 18 to 29 with Graves' hyperthyroidism. Sequenced input: blood. V gene TRBV9 combines with J gene TRBJ1-2; the match to TRBD1 covers 7 bases. CDR3 DNA: TGTGCCAGCAGCCCCCACCGACAGGGCTCCCTCTATGGCTACACCTTC. This translates into CASSPHRQGSLYGYTF.